One sample yielded the 8 T cell receptor beta chains listed below, sequenced in a study of shared T cell receptors in the human thymus. Clones were read by immunoSEQ multiplex PCR, and TCRdb kept only the in-frame ones, dropping some. Of hundreds of thousands of clones in the sample, roughly 88% are singletons; the top ten hold 0.0095% to 0.011%. The same sample was also studied in work on human thymus T cells.

The sequencing sample was made of thymocytes. These receptors were taken from a boy in the first two years of life with a congenital heart defect.

The chain links TRBV10-3 to TRBJ2-7; D is unclear. V was shortened by 11 bases and J by 5 bases, with 10 bases between the two germline ends. This CDR3 is built from 10 residues. CDR1 is ENHRY, CDR2 SYGVKD, per germline. The CDR3: CAPLANEQYF. CDR3 DNA: TGTGCCCCCCTGGCCAACGAGCAGTACTTC.

The J gene is TRBJ2-7, the V gene TRBV2; D gene ambiguous. CDR1 SNHLY and CDR2 FYNNEI come from the germline V gene. V was clipped by 4 bases and J by 2 bases, with 12 bases between them. The CDR3 covers 14 residues. The CDR3 nucleotides are TGTGCCAGCAGTGGGCCGGGTAGGACCTACGAGCAGTACTTC. Translation: CASSGPGRTYEQYF. The whole variable domain, filled in from reference TRBV2 and TRBJ2-7, reads EPEVTQTPSHQVTQMGQEVILRCVPISNHLYFYWYRQILGQKVEFLVSFYNNEISEKSEIFDDQFSVERPDGSNFTLKIRSTKLEDSAMYFCASSGPGRTYEQYFGPGTRLTVT.

The chain couples TRBV9 to TRBJ2-2; tentative D call: TRBD2 (6 bases). V gave up 4 bases and J gave up 1 base, with 14 bases separating them. Germline V gene sequence: CDR1 SGDLS, CDR2 YYNGEE. This CDR3 spans 16 amino acids. The CDR3, as DNA: TGTGCCAGCAGCCCCCCCCTGCGGGAGAACACCGGGGAGCTGTTTTTT. Translated, it gives CASSPPLRENTGELFF.

This chain joins TRBV25-1 and TRBJ2-5; the D gene is possibly TRBD2 (5 bases). This CDR3 has 12 amino acids. V was clipped by 7 bases and J by 3 bases, with 9 bases between them. The germline V gene encodes CDR1 MGHDK and CDR2 SYGVNS. The CDR3 sequence: CASTLGKETQYF. CDR3 DNA: TGTGCCAGCACCCTCGGGAAAGAGACCCAGTACTTC.

The chain combines TRBV29-1 with TRBJ2-5; 11 positions agree with TRBD2. V gave up 0 bases and J gave up 4 bases; unmatched junction bases: 10. CDR3 size: 17 residues. Germline V gives CDR1 SQVTM, CDR2 ANQGSEA. CDR3 in DNA: TGCAGCGTTGAAGATAGATTTACTCTAGCGGGAGGAGAGACCCAGTACTTC. It encodes CSVEDRFTLAGGETQYF.

J is TRBJ2-5 and V is TRBV5-4, with D uncertain. CDR1 is SGHNT, CDR2 YYREEE, per germline (reference sequence). CDR3 length equals 13 residues. The V end lost 2 bases, the J end lost 5 bases, and 10 bases lay between the germline ends. This chain's CDR3 is CASSFRIQETQYF. The CDR3, as DNA: TGTGCCAGCAGCTTCCGGATACAGGAGACCCAGTACTTC. The whole variable domain, remainder taken from reference TRBV5-4 and TRBJ2-5, is ETGVTQSPTHLIKTRGQQVTLRCSSQSGHNTVSWYQQALGQGPQFIFQYYREEENGRGNFPPRFSGLQFPNYSSELNVNALELDDSALYLCASSFRIQETQYFGPGTRLLVL.

The rearrangement uses TRBV5-6 and TRBJ2-7; 7 nucleotides line up with TRBD1. This CDR3 has 16 amino acids. Germline V gene data show CDR1 as SGHDT and CDR2 as YYEEEE. Unmatched junction bases numbered 11, after V lost 5 bases and J lost 0 bases. This CDR3 is CASSYRQGLSSYEQYF. The CDR3 region has the DNA TGTGCCAGCAGTTACCGACAGGGCCTAAGCTCCTACGAGCAGTACTTC.

This clone has just a few counts. The chain uses TRBV7-2 and TRBJ2-1; 7 nucleotides align to TRBD2. Germline CDR1 SGHTA, CDR2 FQGNSA. This CDR3 has 15 amino acids. The junction had 5 bases not matched to a gene; V was cut back by 3 bases and J by 3 bases. The CDR3 DNA reads TGTGCCAGCAGCTTTAGGGAGGGGTTCTACAATGAGCAGTTCTTC. Residues: CASSFREGFYNEQFF.